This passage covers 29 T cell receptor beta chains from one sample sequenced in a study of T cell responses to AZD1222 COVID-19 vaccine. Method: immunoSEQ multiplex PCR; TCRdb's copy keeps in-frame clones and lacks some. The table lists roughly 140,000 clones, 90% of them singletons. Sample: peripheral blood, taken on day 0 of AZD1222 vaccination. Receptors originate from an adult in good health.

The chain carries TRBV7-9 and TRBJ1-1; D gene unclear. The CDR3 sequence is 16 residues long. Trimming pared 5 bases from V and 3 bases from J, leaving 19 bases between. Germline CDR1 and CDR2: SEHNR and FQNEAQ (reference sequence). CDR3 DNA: TGTGCCAGCAGCGCAATGGTAGGTGTCTCAGACACTGAAGCTTTCTTT. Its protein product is CASSAMVGVSDTEAFF. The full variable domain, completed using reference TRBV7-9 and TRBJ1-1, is DTGVSQNPRHKITKRGQNVTFRCDPISEHNRLYWYRQTLGQGPEFLTYFQNEAQLEKSRLLSDRFSAERPKGSFSTLEIQRTEQGDSAMYLCASSAMVGVSDTEAFFGQGTRLTVV.

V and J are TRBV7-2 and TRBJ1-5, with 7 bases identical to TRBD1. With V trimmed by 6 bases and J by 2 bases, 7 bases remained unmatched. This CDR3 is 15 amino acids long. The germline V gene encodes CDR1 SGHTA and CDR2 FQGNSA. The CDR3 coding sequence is TGTGCCAGCAGAAGACAGGGAATGGGCAATCAGCCCCAGCATTTT. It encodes CASRRQGMGNQPQHF.

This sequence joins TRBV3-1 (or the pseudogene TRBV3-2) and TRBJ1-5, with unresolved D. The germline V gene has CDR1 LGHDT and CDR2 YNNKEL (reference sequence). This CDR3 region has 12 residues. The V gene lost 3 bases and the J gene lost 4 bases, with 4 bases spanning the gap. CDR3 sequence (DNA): TGTGCCAGCAGCCAGATAAATCAGCCCCAGCATTTT. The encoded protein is CASSQINQPQHF.

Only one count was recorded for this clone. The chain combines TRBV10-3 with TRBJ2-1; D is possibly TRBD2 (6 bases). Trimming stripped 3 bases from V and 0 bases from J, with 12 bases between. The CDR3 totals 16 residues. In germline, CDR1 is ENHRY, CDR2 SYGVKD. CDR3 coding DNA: TGTGCCATCAGTGATGGGCGGGGTAGCTCCTACAATGAGCAGTTCTTC. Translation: CAISDGRGSSYNEQFF.

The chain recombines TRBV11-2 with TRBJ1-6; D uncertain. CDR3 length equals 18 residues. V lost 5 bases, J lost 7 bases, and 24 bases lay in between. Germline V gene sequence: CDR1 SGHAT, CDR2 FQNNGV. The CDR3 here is CASSGKALDWARNSPLHF. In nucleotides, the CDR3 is TGTGCCAGCAGCGGAAAGGCGCTCGACTGGGCACGGAATTCACCCCTCCACTTT.

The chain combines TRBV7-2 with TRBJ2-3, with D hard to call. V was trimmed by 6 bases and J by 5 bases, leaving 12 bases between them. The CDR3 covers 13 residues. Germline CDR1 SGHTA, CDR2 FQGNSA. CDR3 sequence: CASREITGDTQYF. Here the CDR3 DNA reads TGTGCCAGCAGGGAGATCACGGGAGATACGCAGTATTTT.

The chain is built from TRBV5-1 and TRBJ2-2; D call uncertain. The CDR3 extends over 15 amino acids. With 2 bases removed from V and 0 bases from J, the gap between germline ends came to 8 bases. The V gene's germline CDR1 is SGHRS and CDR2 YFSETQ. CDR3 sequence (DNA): TGCGCCAGCAGCTTACACCAGTCGAACACCGGGGAGCTGTTTTTT. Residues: CASSLHQSNTGELFF.

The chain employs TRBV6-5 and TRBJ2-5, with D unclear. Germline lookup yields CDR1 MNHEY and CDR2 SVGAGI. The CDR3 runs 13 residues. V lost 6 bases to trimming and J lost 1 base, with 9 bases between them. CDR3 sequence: CASSGPSQETQYF. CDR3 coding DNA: TGTGCCAGCAGCGGACCGAGCCAAGAGACCCAGTACTTC.

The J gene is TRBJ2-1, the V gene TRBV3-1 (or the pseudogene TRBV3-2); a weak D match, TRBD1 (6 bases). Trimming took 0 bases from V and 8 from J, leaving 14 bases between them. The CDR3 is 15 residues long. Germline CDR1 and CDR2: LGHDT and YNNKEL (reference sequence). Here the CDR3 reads CASSQETRGFDEQFF. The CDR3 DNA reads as TGTGCCAGCAGCCAAGAAACTAGGGGGTTCGATGAGCAGTTCTTC.

The CDR3 here is CASSEVRGGTGELFF. CDR3 coding DNA: TGTGCCAGCAGTGAAGTCCGGGGGGGCACCGGGGAGCTGTTTTTT. The chain has TRBV2 and TRBJ2-2, with 8 bases lining up with TRBD2. The CDR3 is made up of 15 amino acids. V lost 1 base to trimming and J lost 4 bases; unmatched junction nucleotides: 2. Germline loops: CDR1 SNHLY, CDR2 FYNNEI.

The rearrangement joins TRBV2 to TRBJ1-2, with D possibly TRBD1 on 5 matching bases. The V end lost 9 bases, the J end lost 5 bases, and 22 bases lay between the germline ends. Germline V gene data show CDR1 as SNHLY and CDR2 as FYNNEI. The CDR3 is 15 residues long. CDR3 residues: CARVPDPGKGYGYTF. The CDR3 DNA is TGTGCCAGGGTTCCGGACCCAGGGAAAGGGTATGGCTACACCTTC.

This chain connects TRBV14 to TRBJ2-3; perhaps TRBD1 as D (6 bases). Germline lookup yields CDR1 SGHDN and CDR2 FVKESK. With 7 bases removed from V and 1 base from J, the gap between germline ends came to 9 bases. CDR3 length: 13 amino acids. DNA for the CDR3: TGTGCCAGCAATAACAGGGGCACAGATACGCAGTATTTT. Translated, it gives CASNNRGTDTQYF.

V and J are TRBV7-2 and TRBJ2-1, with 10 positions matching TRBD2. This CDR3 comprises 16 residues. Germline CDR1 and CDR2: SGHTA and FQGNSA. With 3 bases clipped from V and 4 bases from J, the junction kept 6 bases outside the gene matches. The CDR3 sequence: CASSFASGGWYNEQFF. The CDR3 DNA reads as TGTGCCAGCAGCTTCGCTAGCGGGGGTTGGTACAATGAGCAGTTCTTC.

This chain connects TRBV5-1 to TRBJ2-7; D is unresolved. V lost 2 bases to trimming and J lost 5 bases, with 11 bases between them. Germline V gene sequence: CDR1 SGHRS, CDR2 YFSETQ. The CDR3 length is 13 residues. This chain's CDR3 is CASSLEAWDEQYF. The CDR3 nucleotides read TGCGCCAGCAGCTTAGAAGCATGGGACGAGCAGTACTTC.

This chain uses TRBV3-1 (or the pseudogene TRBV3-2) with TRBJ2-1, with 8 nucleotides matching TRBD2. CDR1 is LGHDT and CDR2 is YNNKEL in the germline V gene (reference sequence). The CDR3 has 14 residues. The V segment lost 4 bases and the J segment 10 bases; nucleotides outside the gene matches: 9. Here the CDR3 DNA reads TGTGCCAGCAGCCTCGGGGGGGGAGAGGGAGAGCAGTTCTTC. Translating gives CASSLGGGEGEQFF.

CDR3 loop: CASADRWWTFDTIYF. The CDR3 coding sequence is TGTGCCAGCGCTGATAGGTGGTGGACATTTGACACCATATATTTT. J is TRBJ1-3 and V is TRBV9; tentative D call: TRBD1 (5 bases). Trimming pared 7 bases from V and 8 bases from J, leaving 22 bases between. Germline CDR1 SGDLS, CDR2 YYNGEE. This CDR3 is built from 15 residues.

The CDR3: CASSFGDHQPQHF. In nucleotides, the CDR3 is TGTGCCAGCAGCTTTGGGGACCATCAGCCCCAGCATTTT. The V call is TRBV11-2, the J call TRBJ1-5; D perhaps matches TRBD1 (5 bases). Germline CDR1 and CDR2: SGHAT and FQNNGV. Deletions cut 3 bases from V and 5 bases from J, with 8 bases between. This CDR3 has 13 amino acids. The complete variable domain, with remaining parts taken from reference TRBV11-2 and TRBJ1-5, reads EAGVAQSPRYKIIEKRQSVAFWCNPISGHATLYWYQQILGQGPKLLIQFQNNGVVDDSQLPKDRFSAERLKGVDSTLKIQPAKLEDSAVYLCASSFGDHQPQHFGDGTRLSIL.

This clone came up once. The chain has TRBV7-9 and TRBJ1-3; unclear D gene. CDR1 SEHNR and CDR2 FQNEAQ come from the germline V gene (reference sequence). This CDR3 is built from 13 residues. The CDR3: CGGGRDSGNTIYF. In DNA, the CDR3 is TGTGGAGGAGGGAGAGACTCTGGAAACACCATATATTTT.

The DNA for the CDR3 is TGTGCCAGCAGTCGGACCTACAATGAGCAGTTCTTC. Its translation: CASSRTYNEQFF. The rearrangement joins TRBV6-5 to TRBJ2-1; D uncertain. Germline V gene sequence: CDR1 MNHEY, CDR2 SVGAGI. This CDR3 is 12 amino acids long. The V gene lost 5 bases and the J gene lost 2 bases, with 4 bases spanning the gap.

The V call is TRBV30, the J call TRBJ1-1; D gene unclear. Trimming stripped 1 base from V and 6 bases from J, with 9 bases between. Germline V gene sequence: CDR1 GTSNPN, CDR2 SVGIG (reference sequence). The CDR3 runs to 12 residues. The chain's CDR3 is CAWSAVVSEAFF. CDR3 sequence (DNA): TGTGCCTGGAGTGCAGTGGTTTCTGAAGCTTTCTTT.

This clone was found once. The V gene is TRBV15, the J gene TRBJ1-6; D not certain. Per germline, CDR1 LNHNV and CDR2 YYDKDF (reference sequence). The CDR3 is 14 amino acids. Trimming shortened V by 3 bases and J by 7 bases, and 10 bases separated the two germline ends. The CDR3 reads CATSSRDGNSPLHF. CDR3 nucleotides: TGTGCCACCAGCAGTCGGGATGGGAATTCACCCCTCCACTTT.

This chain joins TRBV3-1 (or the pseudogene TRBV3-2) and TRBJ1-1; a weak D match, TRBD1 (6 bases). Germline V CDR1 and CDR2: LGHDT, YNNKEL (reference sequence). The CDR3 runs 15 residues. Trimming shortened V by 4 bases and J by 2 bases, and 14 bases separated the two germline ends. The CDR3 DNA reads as TGTGCCAGCAGCCTATATGGACAGTCAAACACTGAAGCTTTCTTT. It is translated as CASSLYGQSNTEAFF.

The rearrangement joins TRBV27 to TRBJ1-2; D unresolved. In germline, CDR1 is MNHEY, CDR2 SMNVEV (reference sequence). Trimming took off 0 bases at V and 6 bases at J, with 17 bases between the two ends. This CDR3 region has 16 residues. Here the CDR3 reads CASSLSRSWGKDGYTF. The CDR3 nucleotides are TGTGCCAGCAGTTTATCTCGTTCGTGGGGAAAGGATGGCTACACCTTC.

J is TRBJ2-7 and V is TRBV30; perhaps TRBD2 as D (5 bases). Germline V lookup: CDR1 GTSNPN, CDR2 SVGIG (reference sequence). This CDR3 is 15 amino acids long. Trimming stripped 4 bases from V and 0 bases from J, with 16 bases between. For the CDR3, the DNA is TGTGCCTGGAACAACGACTACCCGAGCTCCTACGAGCAGTACTTC. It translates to CAWNNDYPSSYEQYF.

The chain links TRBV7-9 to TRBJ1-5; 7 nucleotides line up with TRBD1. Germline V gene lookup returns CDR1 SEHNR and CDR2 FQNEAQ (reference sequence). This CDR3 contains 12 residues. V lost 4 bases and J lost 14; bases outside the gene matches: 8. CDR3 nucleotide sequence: TGTGCCAGCAGCTCATCCGGGACAGTGAAGCATTTT. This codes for CASSSSGTVKHF.

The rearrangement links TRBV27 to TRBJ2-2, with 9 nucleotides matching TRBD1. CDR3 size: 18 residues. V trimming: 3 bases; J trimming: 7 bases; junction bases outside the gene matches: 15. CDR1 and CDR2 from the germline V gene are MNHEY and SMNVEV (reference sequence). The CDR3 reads CASSFWSPGQGDGGELFF. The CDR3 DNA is TGTGCCAGCAGTTTCTGGTCTCCGGGACAGGGTGATGGCGGGGAGCTGTTTTTT.

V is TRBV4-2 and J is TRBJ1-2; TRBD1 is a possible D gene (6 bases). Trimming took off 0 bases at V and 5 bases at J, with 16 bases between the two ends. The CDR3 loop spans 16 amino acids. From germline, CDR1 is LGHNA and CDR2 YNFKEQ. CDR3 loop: CASSQEIRGQGYGYTF. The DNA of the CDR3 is TGTGCCAGCAGCCAAGAAATAAGAGGCCAGGGGTATGGCTACACCTTC.

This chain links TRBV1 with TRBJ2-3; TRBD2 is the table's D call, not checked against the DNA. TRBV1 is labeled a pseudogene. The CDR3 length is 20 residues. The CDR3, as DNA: TGCACCAGCAGCCAGGACCCGTCGGGGAGCGGGGGGGCTAGCACAGATACGCAGTATTTT. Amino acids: CTSSQDPSGSGGASTDTQYF.

CDR3: CASSSRLAGGQGEQYF. The CDR3 coding sequence is TGCGCCAGCAGCTCCCGACTAGCGGGGGGGCAGGGCGAGCAGTACTTC. V usage is TRBV5-1 and J usage is TRBJ2-7, with TRBD2 matching 14 bases. V gave up 3 bases and J gave up 6 bases; unmatched junction bases: 8. Germline values: CDR1 SGHRS, CDR2 YFSETQ. The CDR3 runs 16 residues.